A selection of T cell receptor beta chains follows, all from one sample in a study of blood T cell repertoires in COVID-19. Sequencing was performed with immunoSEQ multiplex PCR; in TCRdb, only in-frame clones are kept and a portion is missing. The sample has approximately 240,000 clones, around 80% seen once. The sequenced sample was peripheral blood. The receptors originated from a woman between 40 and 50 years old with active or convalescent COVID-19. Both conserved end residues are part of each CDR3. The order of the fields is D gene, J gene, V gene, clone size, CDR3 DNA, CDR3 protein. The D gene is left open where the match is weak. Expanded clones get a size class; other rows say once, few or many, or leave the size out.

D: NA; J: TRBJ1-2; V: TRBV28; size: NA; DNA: TGTGCCAGCAGTTTTCGGGAGCGCTACACCTTC; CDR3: CASSFRERYTF
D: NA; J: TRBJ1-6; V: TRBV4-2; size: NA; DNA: TGTGCCAGCAGCCGTCGGGACACTTTAAACTCCTATAATTCACCCCTCCACTTT; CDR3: CASSRRDTLNSYNSPLHF
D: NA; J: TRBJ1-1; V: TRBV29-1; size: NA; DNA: TGCAGCGTTTACCTTGAGCTTAGCCTGAACACTGAAGCTTTCTTT; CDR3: CSVYLELSLNTEAFF
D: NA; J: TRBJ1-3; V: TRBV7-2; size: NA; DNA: TGTGCCAGCAGCCCGCGTGGCTCTGGAAACACCATATATTTT; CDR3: CASSPRGSGNTIYF
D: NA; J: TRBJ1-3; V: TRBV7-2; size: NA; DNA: TGTGCCAGCAGCCCGCCCGCGGGGTCTGGAAACACCATATATTTT; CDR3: CASSPPAGSGNTIYF
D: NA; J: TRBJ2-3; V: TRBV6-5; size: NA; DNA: TGTGCCAGCAGTACAGGGTCCCTGGCAGATACGCAGTATTTT; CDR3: CASSTGSLADTQYF
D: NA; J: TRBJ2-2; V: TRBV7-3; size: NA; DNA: TGTGCCAGCAGCTTAATAGCAGCTAACACCGGGGAGCTGTTTTTT; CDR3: CASSLIAANTGELFF
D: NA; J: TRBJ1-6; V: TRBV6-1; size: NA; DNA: TGTGCCAGCAGTGAATTGGCGGGTGATTCACCCCTCCACTTT; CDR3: CASSELAGDSPLHF
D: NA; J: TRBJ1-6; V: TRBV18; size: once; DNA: TGTGCCAGCTCACCAGTTGTTCAGGGGACCTATAATTCACCCCTCCACTTT; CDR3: CASSPVVQGTYNSPLHF
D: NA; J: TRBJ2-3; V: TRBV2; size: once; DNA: TGTGCCAGCAGCGAATATTCTAGCACAGATACGCAGTATTTT; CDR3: CASSEYSSTDTQYF
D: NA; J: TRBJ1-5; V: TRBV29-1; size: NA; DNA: TGCAGCGTTGTTGCGGGGAGCAATCAGCCCCAGCATTTT; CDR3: CSVVAGSNQPQHF
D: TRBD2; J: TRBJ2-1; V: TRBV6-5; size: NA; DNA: TGTGCCAGCAGTTACTACGGGGGGGTTTACAATGAGCAGTTCTTC; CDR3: CASSYYGGVYNEQFF
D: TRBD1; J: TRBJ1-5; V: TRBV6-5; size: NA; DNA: TGTGCCAGCAGCGGACAGGGCGGTTATCAGCCCCAGCATTTT; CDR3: CASSGQGGYQPQHF
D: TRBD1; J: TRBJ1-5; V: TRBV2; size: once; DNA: TGTGCCAGCAGTGACCGGACAGGGGGTCAGCCCCAGCATTTT; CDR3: CASSDRTGGQPQHF
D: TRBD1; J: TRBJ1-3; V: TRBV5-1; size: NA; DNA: TGCGCCAGCAGCTTAGGGACAGCCGAAAACACCATATATTTT; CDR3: CASSLGTAENTIYF
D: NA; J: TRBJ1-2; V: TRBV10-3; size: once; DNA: TGTGCCATCAGTGGGACATACGGCTACACCTTC; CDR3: CAISGTYGYTF
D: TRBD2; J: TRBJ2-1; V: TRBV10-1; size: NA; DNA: TGCGCCAGCAGTGACGGAGCGGGGCCTTACAATGAGCAGTTCTTC; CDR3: CASSDGAGPYNEQFF
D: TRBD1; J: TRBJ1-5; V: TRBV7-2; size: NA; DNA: TGTGCCAGCAGCTTAGTCTTAGGGGGCGCTGGGAATCAGCCCCAGCATTTT; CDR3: CASSLVLGGAGNQPQHF
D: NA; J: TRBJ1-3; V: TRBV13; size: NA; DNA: TGTGCCAGCAGCCCCGGTCCTGTGGGCGGAAACACCATATATTTT; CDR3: CASSPGPVGGNTIYF
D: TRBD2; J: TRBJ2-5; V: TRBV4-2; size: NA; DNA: TGTGCCAGCAGCCAAGTGGGCGGGAGGAAGACCCAGTACTTC; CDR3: CASSQVGGRKTQYF
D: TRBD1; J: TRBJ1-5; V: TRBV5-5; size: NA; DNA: TGTGCCAGCAGCTTGGTTGGACAGGGAGTCGGACAGCCCCAGCATTTT; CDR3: CASSLVGQGVGQPQHF
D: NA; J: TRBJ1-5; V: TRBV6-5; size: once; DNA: TGTGCCAGCAGGGCCGACAGGAACCAGGTGCCCCAGCATTTT; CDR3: CASRADRNQVPQHF
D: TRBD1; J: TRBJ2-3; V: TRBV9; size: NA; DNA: TGTGCCAGCAGCATGAGACAGGGTAGGGACACAGATACGCAGTATTTT; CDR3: CASSMRQGRDTDTQYF
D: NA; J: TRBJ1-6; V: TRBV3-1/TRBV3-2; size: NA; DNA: TGTGCCAGCAGCCTCCAGGCAGTTCCTAATTCACCCCTCCACTTT; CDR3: CASSLQAVPNSPLHF
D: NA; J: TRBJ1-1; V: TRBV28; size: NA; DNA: TGTGCCAGCAGTTTAAACCAAGGGGCTGAAGCTTTCTTT; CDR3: CASSLNQGAEAFF
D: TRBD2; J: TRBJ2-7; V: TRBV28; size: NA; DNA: TGTGCCAGCCGGAAGGGCGGGGGGGCGTACGGATCCTACGAGCAGTACTTC; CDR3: CASRKGGGAYGSYEQYF
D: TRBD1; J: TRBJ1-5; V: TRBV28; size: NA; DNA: TGTGCCAGCACCCCGGGACAGGGCCGGCAGCCCCAGCATTTT; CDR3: CASTPGQGRQPQHF
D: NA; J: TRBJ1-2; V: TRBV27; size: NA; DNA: TGTGCCAGCAGTTCTGGGAGGGGGAACTATGGCTACACCTTC; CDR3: CASSSGRGNYGYTF
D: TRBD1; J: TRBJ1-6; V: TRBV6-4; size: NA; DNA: TGTGCCAGCTCTGCCGACAGGGATTCACCCCTCCACTTT; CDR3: CASSADRDSPLHF
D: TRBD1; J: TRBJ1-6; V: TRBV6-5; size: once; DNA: TGTGCCAGTTACAGGGGTGGAAATTCACCCCTCCACTTT; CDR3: CASYRGGNSPLHF
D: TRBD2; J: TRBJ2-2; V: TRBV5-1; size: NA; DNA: TGCGCCAGCAGCTTGGAGGCTAGCGGGGGTGATTACACCGGGGAGCTGTTTTTT; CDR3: CASSLEASGGDYTGELFF
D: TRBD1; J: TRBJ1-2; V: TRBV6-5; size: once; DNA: TGTGCCAGCAGTTACTTAACAGGGGATGGCTACACCTTC; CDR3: CASSYLTGDGYTF
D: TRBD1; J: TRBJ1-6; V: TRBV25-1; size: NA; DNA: TGTGCCAGCAGTTGGGACAGGGGGTCGGGTTCACCCCTCCACTTT; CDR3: CASSWDRGSGSPLHF
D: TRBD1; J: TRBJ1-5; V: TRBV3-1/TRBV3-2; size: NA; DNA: TGTGCCAGCAGCCTTGGGACAGTCACGGGTCAGCCCCAGCATTTT; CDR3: CASSLGTVTGQPQHF
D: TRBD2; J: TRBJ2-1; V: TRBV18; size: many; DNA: TGTGCCAGCTCCCCCGTCGCGGCGGGGGTAGGAAATGAGCAGTTCTTC; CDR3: CASSPVAAGVGNEQFF
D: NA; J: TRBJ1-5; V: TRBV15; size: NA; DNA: TGTGCCACCAGCAGGGACAGTATTTTTAGCAATCAGCCCCAGCATTTT; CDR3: CATSRDSIFSNQPQHF
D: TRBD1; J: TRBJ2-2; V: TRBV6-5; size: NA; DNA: TGTGCCAGCAGGGGGACAGGGTTCACCGGGGAGCTGTTTTTT; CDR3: CASRGTGFTGELFF
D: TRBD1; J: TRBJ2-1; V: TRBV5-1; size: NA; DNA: TGCGCCAGCAGCCCAACAGGGGGTGTTTACAATGAGCAGTTCTTC; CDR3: CASSPTGGVYNEQFF
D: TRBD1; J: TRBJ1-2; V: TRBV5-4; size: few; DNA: TGTGCCAGCAGCCCGGGACAGGGGGCCTATGGCTACACCTTC; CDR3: CASSPGQGAYGYTF
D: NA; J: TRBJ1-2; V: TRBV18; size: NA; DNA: TGTGCCAGCTCACCCTCACAGGAGAACTATGGCTACACCTTC; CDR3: CASSPSQENYGYTF
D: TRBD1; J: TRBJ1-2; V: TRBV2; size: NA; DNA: TGTGCCAGCAGTCAGACAGGGGGCGGATATGGCTACACCTTC; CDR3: CASSQTGGGYGYTF
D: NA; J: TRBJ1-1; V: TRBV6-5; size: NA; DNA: TGTGCCAGCAGTTCCCTCCGCCTCCGCGGGAACACTGAAGCTTTCTTT; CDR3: CASSSLRLRGNTEAFF
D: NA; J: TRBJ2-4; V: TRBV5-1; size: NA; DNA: TGCGCCAGCAGCTTACAGGACGCCAAAAACATTCAGTACTTC; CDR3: CASSLQDAKNIQYF
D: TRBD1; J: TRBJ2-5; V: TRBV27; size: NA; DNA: TGTGCCAGCAGCCCACAGGGGTCACGCCAAGAGACCCAGTACTTC; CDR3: CASSPQGSRQETQYF
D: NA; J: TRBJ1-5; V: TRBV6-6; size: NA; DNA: TGTGCCAGCAGTTACCAGGGTAGCAATCAGCCCCAGCATTTT; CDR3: CASSYQGSNQPQHF
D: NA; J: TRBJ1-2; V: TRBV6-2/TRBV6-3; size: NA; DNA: TGTGCCAGCAGTGGACAGTTTAGCTATGGCTACACCTTC; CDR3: CASSGQFSYGYTF
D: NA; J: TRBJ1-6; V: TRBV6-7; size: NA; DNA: TGTGCCAGCAGTTACCCCTTATCGGCCAGGGGAGACTCACCCCTCCACTTT; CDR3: CASSYPLSARGDSPLHF
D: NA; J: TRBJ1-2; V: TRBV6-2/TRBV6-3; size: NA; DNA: TGTGCCAGCAGTTACTCCGGGGGGCAAAGGGGAGGCTACACCTTC; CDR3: CASSYSGGQRGGYTF
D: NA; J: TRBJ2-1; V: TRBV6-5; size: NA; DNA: TGTGCCAGCAGTTACGATGCGAACAATGAGCAGTTCTTC; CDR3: CASSYDANNEQFF
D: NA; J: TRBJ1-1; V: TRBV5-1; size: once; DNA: TGCGCCAGCAGCTTCACACTGAACACTGAAGCTTTCTTT; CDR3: CASSFTLNTEAFF
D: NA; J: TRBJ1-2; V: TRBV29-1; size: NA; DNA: TGCAGCGTTGGCCTTGGGTACGGGACAAACTCTAACTATGGCTACACCTTC; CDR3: CSVGLGYGTNSNYGYTF
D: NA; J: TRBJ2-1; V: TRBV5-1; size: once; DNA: TGCGCCAGCAGTGTCTCTACCATCAATGAGCAGTTCTTC; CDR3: CASSVSTINEQFF
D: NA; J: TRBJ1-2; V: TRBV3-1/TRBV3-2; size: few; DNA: TGTGCCAGCAGCCAAACTACGGACTATGGCTACACCTTC; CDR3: CASSQTTDYGYTF